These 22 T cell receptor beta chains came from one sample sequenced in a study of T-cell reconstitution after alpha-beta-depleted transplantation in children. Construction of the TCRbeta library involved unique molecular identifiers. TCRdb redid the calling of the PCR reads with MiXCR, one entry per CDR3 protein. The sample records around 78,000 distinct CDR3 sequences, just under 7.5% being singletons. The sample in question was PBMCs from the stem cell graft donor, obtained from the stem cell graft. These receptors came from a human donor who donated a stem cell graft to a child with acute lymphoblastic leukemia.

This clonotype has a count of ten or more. CDR3 protein: CASSQEGQGAVEAFF. The CDR3, as DNA: TGTGCCAGCAGCCAAGAGGGTCAGGGGGCCGTTGAAGCTTTCTTT. The genes are TRBV3-1 and TRBJ1-1; 8 bases line up with TRBD1. The junction had 7 bases not matched to a gene; V was cut back by 0 bases and J by 7 bases. Per germline, CDR1 LGHDT and CDR2 YNNKEL (reference sequence). The CDR3 has 15 residues.

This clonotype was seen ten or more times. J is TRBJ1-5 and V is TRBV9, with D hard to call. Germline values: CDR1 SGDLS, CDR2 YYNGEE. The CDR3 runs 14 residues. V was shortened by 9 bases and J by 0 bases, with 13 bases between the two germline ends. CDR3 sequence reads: CAISVGNSNQPQHF. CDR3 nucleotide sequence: TGTGCCATTAGCGTGGGGAATAGCAATCAGCCCCAGCATTTT.

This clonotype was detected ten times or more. CDR3 sequence reads: CASSLTGRMNTEAFF. CDR3 coding DNA: TGTGCCAGCAGTTTAACAGGGAGGATGAACACTGAAGCTTTCTTT. The chain joins TRBV28 to TRBJ1-1, with a weak D call TRBD1 (6 bases). The germline V and J ends were trimmed by 2 bases and 0 bases, with 10 bases remaining between them. Germline V lookup: CDR1 MDHEN, CDR2 SYDVKM. CDR3 length: 15 residues. Full variable domain (outside the CDR3, taken from reference TRBV28 and TRBJ1-1): DVKVTQSSRYLVKRTGEKVFLECVQDMDHENMFWYRQDPGLGLRLIYFSYDVKMKEKGDIPEGYSVSREKKERFSLILESASTNQTSMYLCASSLTGRMNTEAFFGQGTRLTVV.

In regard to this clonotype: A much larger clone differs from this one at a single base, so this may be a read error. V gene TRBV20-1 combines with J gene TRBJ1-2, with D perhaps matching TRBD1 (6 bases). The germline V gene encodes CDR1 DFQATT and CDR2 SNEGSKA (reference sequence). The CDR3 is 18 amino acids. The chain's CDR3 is CCARTTSITGFRSYGYTF. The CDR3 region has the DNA TGCTGTGCTAGAACGACCTCTATTACAGGGTTTAGGAGCTATGGCTACACCTTC.

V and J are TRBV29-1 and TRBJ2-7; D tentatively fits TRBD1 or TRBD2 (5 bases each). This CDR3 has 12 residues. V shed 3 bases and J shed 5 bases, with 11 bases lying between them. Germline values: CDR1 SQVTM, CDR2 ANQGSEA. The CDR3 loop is CSVEGRPDEQYF. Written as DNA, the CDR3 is TGCAGCGTTGAGGGACGCCCAGACGAGCAGTACTTC.

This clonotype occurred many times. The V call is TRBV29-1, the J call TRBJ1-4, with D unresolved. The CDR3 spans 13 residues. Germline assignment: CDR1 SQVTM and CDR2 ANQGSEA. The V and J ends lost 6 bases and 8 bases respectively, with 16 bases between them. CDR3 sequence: CSVLSGQNEKLFF. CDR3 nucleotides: TGCAGCGTCCTTAGTGGGCAAAACGAAAAACTGTTTTTT.

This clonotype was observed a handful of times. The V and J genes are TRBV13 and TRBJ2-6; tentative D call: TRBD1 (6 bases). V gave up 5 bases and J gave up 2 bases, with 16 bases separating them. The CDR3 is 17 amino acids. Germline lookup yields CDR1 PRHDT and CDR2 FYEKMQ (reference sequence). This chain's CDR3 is CASSMDSLRTGANVLTF. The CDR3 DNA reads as TGTGCCAGCAGCATGGACAGCCTTAGGACTGGGGCCAACGTCCTGACTTTC.

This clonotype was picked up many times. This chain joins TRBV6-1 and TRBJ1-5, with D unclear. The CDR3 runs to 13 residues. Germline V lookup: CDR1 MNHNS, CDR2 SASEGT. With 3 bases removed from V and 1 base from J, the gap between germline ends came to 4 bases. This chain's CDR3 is CASSDNSNQPQHF. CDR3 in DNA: TGTGCCAGCAGTGATAACAGCAATCAGCCCCAGCATTTT.

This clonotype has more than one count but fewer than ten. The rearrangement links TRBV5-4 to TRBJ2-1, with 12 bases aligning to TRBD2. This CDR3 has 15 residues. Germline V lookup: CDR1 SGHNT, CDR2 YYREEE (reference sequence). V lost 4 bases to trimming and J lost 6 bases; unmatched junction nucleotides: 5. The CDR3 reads CASSPTSGGINEQFF. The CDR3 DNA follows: TGTGCCAGCAGCCCGACTAGCGGGGGAATCAATGAGCAGTTCTTC.

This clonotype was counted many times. The CDR3 DNA reads TGTGCCAGCAGCCCTTTAGGTGCCGGGGAGCTGTTTTTT. This sequence encodes CASSPLGAGELFF. This chain connects TRBV27 to TRBJ2-2; D call uncertain. CDR1 MNHEY and CDR2 SMNVEV come from the germline V gene (reference sequence). The CDR3 consists of 13 residues. Between the trimmed V and J ends, which lost 6 bases and 6 bases, there was a span of 11 bases.

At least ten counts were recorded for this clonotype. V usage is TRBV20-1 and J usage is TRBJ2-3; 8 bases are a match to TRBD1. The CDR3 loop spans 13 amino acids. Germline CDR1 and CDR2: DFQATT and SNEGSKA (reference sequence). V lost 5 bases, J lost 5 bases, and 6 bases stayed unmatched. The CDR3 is CSAYQGAQDTQYF. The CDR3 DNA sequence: TGCAGTGCTTATCAGGGGGCCCAAGATACGCAGTATTTT.

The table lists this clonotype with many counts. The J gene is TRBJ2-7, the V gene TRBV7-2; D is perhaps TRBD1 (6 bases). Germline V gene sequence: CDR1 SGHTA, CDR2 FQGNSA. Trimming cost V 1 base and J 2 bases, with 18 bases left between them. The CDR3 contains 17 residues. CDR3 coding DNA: TGTGCCAGCAGCTTAGGGTCAGGGAATGGGGGCCCCTACGAGCAGTACTTC. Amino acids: CASSLGSGNGGPYEQYF.

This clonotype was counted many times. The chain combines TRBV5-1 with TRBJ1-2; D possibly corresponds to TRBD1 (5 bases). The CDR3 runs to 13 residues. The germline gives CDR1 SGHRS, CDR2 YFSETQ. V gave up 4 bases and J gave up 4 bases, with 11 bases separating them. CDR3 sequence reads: CASSEGRTYGYTF. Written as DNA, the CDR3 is TGCGCCAGCAGCGAGGGACGGACCTATGGCTACACCTTC.

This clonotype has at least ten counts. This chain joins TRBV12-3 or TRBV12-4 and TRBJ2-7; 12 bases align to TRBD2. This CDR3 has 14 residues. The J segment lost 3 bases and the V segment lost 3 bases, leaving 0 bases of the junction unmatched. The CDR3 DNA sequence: TGTGCCAGCAGTTTGACTAGCGGGGGCTACGAGCAGTACTTC. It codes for CASSLTSGGYEQYF.

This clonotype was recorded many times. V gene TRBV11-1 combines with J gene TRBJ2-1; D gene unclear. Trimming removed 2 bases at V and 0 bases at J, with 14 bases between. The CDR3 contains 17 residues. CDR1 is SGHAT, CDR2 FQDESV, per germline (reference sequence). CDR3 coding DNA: TGTGCCAGCAGCTTAATGGCTGCTGCCGTCTCCTACAATGAGCAGTTCTTC. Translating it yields CASSLMAAAVSYNEQFF. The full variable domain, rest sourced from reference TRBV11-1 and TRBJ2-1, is EAEVAQSPRYKITEKSQAVAFWCDPISGHATLYWYRQILGQGPELLVQFQDESVVDDSQLPKDRFSAERLKGVDSTLKIQPAELGDSAMYLCASSLMAAAVSYNEQFFGPGTRLTVL.

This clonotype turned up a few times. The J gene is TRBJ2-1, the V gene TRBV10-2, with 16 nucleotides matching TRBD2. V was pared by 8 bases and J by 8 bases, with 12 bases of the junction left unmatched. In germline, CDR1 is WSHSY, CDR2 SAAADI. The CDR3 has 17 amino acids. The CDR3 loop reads CASFRGTSGRGSDEQFF. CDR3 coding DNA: TGCGCCAGCTTCCGGGGGACTAGCGGGAGGGGGAGCGATGAGCAGTTCTTC.

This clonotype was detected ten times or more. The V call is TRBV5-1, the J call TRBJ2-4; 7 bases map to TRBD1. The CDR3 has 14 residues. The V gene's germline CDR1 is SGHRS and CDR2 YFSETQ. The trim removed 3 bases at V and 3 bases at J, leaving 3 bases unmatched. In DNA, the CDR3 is TGCGCCAGCAGCTCCACAGGGGTCAAAAACATTCAGTACTTC. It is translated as CASSSTGVKNIQYF.

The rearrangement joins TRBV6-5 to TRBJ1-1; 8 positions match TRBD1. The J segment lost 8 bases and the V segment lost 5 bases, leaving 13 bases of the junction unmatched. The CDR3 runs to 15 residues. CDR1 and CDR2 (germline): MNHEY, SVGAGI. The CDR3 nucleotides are TGTGCCAGCAGTCCAGCGACAGGGGTGATAGGGGAAGCTTTCTTT. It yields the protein CASSPATGVIGEAFF.

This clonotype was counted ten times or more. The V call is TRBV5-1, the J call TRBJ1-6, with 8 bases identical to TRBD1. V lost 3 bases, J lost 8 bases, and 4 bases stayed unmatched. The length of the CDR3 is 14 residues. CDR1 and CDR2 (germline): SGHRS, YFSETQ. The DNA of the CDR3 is TGCGCCAGCAGCTCCAGGGGGCTGGATTCACCCCTCCACTTT. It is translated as CASSSRGLDSPLHF. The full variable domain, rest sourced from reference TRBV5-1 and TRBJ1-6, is KAGVTQTPRYLIKTRGQQVTLSCSPISGHRSVSWYQQTPGQGLQFLFEYFSETQRNKGNFPGRFSGRQFSNSRSEMNVSTLELGDSALYLCASSSRGLDSPLHFGNGTRLTVT.

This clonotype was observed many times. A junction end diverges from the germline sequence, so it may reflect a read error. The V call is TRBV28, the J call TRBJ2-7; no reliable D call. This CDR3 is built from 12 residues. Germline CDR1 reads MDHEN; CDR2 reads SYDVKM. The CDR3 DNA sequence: TGTGCCAGCAGTTTCCAATACCGCGTTTTGAACTTC. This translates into CASSFQYRVLNF.

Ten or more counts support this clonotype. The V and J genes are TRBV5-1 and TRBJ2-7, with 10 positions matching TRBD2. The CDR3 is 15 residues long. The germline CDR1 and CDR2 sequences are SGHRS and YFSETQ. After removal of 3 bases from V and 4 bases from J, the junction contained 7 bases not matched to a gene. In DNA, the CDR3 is TGCGCCAGCAGCTCCGGAGTAGCGGGAGGTTACGAGCAGTACTTC. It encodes CASSSGVAGGYEQYF.

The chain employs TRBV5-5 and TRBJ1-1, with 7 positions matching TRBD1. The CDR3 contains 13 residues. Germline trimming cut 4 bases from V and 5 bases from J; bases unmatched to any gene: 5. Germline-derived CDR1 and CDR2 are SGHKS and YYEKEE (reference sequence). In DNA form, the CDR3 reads TGTGCCAGCAGCCTGACAGGGAAAACTGAAGCTTTCTTT. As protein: CASSLTGKTEAFF.